This is a list of T cell receptor beta chains from one sample in a study of low-dose radiotherapy and immunotherapy resistance in tumors. TCRdb fed the reads into MiXCR, producing one record per CDR3 protein. Counted here are approximately 47,000 distinct CDR3 sequences, approximately 12% occurring once; the ten biggest clones make up about 6%. The source material was PBMCs, sampled before treatment. The receptors shown here come from a female donor with ovarian cancer. Both conserved end residues are part of each CDR3. A D gene is named only where the DNA matches it firmly. Some rows have no size entry. The others give once, few or many, or a class for an expanded clone.

J	V	D	length	size	CDR3	DNA
TRBJ1-5	TRBV7-9	NA	18	many	CASIEPGTRKDRNQPQHF	TGTGCCAGCATAGAGCCCGGGACAAGAAAGGATCGCAATCAGCCCCAGCATTTT
TRBJ2-1	TRBV10-1	NA	16	many	CASSESAGLSYNEQFF	TGCGCCAGCAGTGAGTCGGCGGGGCTCTCCTACAATGAGCAGTTCTTC
TRBJ2-7	TRBV5-4	TRBD2	15	few	CASSTGGSDSYEQYF	TGTGCCAGCAGCACGGGGGGTTCGGACTCCTACGAGCAGTACTTC
TRBJ2-2	TRBV25-1	TRBD2	18	many	CASSEYGLADPNTGELFF	TGTGCCAGCAGTGAGTACGGACTAGCCGACCCGAACACCGGGGAGCTGTTTTTT
TRBJ1-4	TRBV29-1	NA	13	medium-sized	CSASGSRGEKLFF	TGCAGCGCCTCAGGGAGTCGAGGTGAAAAACTGTTTTTT
TRBJ2-7	TRBV2	NA	13	many	CASTTQLEGEQYF	TGTGCCAGTACTACCCAACTAGAGGGCGAGCAGTACTTC
TRBJ2-1	TRBV28	TRBD2	17	many	CASSPVGGSRSYNEQFF	TGTGCCAGCAGTCCCGTTGGCGGGAGTAGATCCTACAATGAGCAGTTCTTC
TRBJ2-1	TRBV20-1	TRBD1	14	many	CSAKPGQAGNEQFF	TGCAGTGCTAAACCGGGACAGGCGGGCAATGAGCAGTTCTTC
TRBJ2-5	TRBV6-8	NA	15	many	CASSYSMDGDGGQYF	TGTGCCAGCAGTTACTCGATGGATGGGGATGGCGGCCAGTACTTC
TRBJ1-4	TRBV11-2	TRBD1	14	many	CASSSADRAEKLFF	TGTGCCAGCAGCTCCGCGGACAGGGCCGAAAAACTGTTTTTT
TRBJ2-1	TRBV5-1	NA	15	few	CASTLGQGGYNEQFF	TGCGCCAGCACCCTAGGGCAGGGTGGCTACAATGAGCAGTTCTTC
TRBJ1-2	TRBV19	TRBD1	16	many	CASTTGQGRENYGYTF	TGTGCCAGTACCACCGGACAGGGCAGAGAAAACTATGGCTACACCTTC
TRBJ2-5	TRBV11-2	TRBD1	14	many	CASSEQGGAETQYF	TGTGCCAGCAGCGAACAGGGGGGTGCGGAGACCCAGTACTTC
TRBJ1-2	TRBV3-1	NA	15	many	CASSQMWTPGYGYTF	TGTGCCAGCAGCCAGATGTGGACCCCTGGGTATGGCTACACCTTC
TRBJ1-1	TRBV2	NA	14	many	CASSPQGLNTEAFF	TGTGCCAGCAGTCCCCAGGGATTGAACACTGAAGCTTTCTTT
TRBJ1-2	TRBV7-9	TRBD1	15	many	CASSLIIRDSYGYTF	TGTGCCAGCAGCCTCATCATCCGGGACAGCTATGGCTACACCTTC
TRBJ1-1	TRBV18	NA	15	few	CASSPPGTPGTEAFF	TGTGCCAGCTCACCACCGGGCACCCCGGGTACTGAAGCTTTCTTT
TRBJ1-2	TRBV10-3	TRBD1	15	many	CAISVGQGEGYGYTF	TGTGCCATCAGTGTGGGACAGGGGGAAGGGTATGGCTACACCTTC
TRBJ2-3	TRBV10-3	NA	16	many	CAISESQGTSTDTQYF	TGTGCCATCAGTGAGTCCCAGGGGACTAGCACAGATACGCAGTATTTT
TRBJ2-1	TRBV11-2	NA	13	NA	CASSHRGPLEQFF	TGTGCCAGCAGCCATCGGGGGCCATTGGAGCAGTTCTTC
TRBJ1-1	TRBV5-1	TRBD1	14	many	CASSPRQGVTEAFF	TGCGCCAGCAGCCCTAGACAGGGGGTTACTGAAGCTTTCTTT
TRBJ2-5	TRBV3-1	TRBD2	16	many	CASSQGLAGGGETQYF	TGTGCCAGCAGCCAAGGACTAGCGGGAGGTGGAGAGACCCAGTACTTC
TRBJ2-3	TRBV2	NA	14	many	CASSEMIRTDTQYF	TGTGCCAGCAGTGAAATGATCCGCACAGATACGCAGTATTTT
TRBJ2-1	TRBV6-1	TRBD1	15	NA	CASRSGTGTANEQFF	TGTGCCAGCAGATCCGGGACAGGGACTGCGAATGAGCAGTTCTTC
TRBJ2-7	TRBV18	TRBD1	13	NA	CASSATGIDEQYF	TGTGCCAGCTCAGCGACAGGGATCGACGAGCAGTACTTC
TRBJ2-1	TRBV5-4	NA	15	many	CASTPRPLDPNEQFF	TGTGCCAGCACCCCGAGGCCTTTAGACCCCAATGAGCAGTTCTTC
TRBJ2-1	TRBV5-1	NA	12	many	CASSQGLWEQFF	TGCGCCAGCAGCCAAGGGCTTTGGGAGCAGTTCTTC
TRBJ1-5	TRBV29-1	NA	14	many	CSAQPDGVNQPQHF	TGCAGCGCCCAGCCAGACGGGGTCAATCAGCCCCAGCATTTT
TRBJ1-2	TRBV29-1	NA	12	NA	CSVAVQAYGYTF	TGCAGCGTTGCGGTACAGGCGTATGGCTACACCTTC
TRBJ1-1	TRBV20-1	TRBD1	16	many	CSADMGQKIMNTEAFF	TGCAGTGCCGACATGGGACAGAAAATCATGAACACTGAAGCTTTCTTT
TRBJ2-7	TRBV29-1	NA	13	many	CSVEESGGAEQYF	TGCAGCGTTGAAGAGAGTGGGGGGGCCGAGCAGTACTTC
TRBJ2-1	TRBV6-6	NA	14	NA	CASSSRGGLDEQFF	TGTGCCAGCAGTTCCAGGGGGGGTCTAGATGAGCAGTTCTTC
TRBJ2-3	TRBV28	NA	13	many	CASSWRQADTQYF	TGTGCCAGCAGTTGGAGACAGGCGGATACGCAGTATTTT
TRBJ2-7	TRBV4-1	NA	12	many	CASSQTGYEQYF	TGCGCCAGCAGCCAAACTGGCTACGAGCAGTACTTC
TRBJ1-1	TRBV12-3/TRBV12-4	NA	13	NA	CASSLARVTEAFF	TGTGCCAGCAGTTTAGCCAGGGTCACTGAAGCTTTCTTT
TRBJ2-7	TRBV5-1	NA	15	many	CASSLDSADYYEQYF	TGCGCCAGCAGCCTCGACAGCGCCGACTACTACGAGCAGTACTTC
TRBJ2-1	TRBV28	NA	13	few	CASRPYPSNEQFF	TGTGCCAGCCGGCCCTATCCTTCCAATGAGCAGTTCTTC
TRBJ2-1	TRBV5-1	NA	15	many	CASSGGGGAYNEQFF	TGCGCCAGCAGTGGGGGCGGGGGAGCCTACAATGAGCAGTTCTTC
TRBJ2-7	TRBV28	NA	12	NA	CASRYLGGEQYF	TGTGCCAGCAGATACCTGGGCGGGGAGCAGTACTTC
TRBJ1-1	TRBV28	TRBD1	13	many	CASSFTGGTEAFF	TGTGCCAGCAGTTTTACAGGGGGCACTGAAGCTTTCTTT
TRBJ2-1	TRBV6-2/TRBV6-3	TRBD2	14	many	CASTIAGGYNEQFF	TGTGCCAGCACCATAGCGGGGGGATACAATGAGCAGTTCTTC
TRBJ1-2	TRBV11-2	NA	14	many	CASSLRAGPGGYTF	TGTGCCAGCAGCTTAAGGGCGGGTCCGGGCGGCTACACCTTC
TRBJ2-7	TRBV7-9	TRBD1	14	many	CASSEGTVAYEQYF	TGTGCCAGCAGCGAAGGGACAGTTGCCTACGAGCAGTACTTC
TRBJ2-7	TRBV20-1	TRBD2	14	few	CSATGTSGTYEQYF	TGCAGTGCTACCGGGACTAGCGGGACTTACGAGCAGTACTTC
TRBJ2-3	TRBV19	NA	13	few	CASRTVGLDTQYF	TGTGCCAGTAGGACGGTCGGGTTGGATACGCAGTATTTT
TRBJ2-1	TRBV7-8	TRBD2	13	many	CASSSRGGREQFF	TGTGCCAGCAGCTCCCGGGGGGGGCGCGAGCAGTTCTTC
TRBJ1-1	TRBV18	NA	14	many	CASSLEFKAHEAFF	TGTGCCAGCTCACTGGAGTTCAAGGCCCATGAAGCTTTCTTT
TRBJ1-1	TRBV19	NA	14	many	CASSIVGADTEAFF	TGTGCCAGTAGTATAGTAGGGGCGGACACTGAAGCTTTCTTT
TRBJ2-1	TRBV19	NA	14	many	CASSIGSSYNEQFF	TGTGCCAGTAGTATAGGGAGCTCCTACAATGAGCAGTTCTTC
TRBJ2-2	TRBV9	NA	17	NA	CASSVGLIAPTGELFFF	NA
TRBJ2-1	TRBV28	TRBD2	13	many	CASSLSGRGEQFF	TGTGCCAGCAGTCTTAGCGGGAGGGGTGAGCAGTTCTTC
TRBJ2-2	TRBV11-2	TRBD2	17	many	CASSSLLLAGITGELFF	TGTGCCAGCAGCTCATTACTCCTAGCGGGAATCACCGGGGAGCTGTTTTTT